A single sample gave rise to the 32 T cell receptor beta chains below, sequenced in a study of T cells expressing NK-cell markers. TCRdb re-called the 5' RACE reads; one entry per CDR3 protein, DNA not given. The repertoire shows fewer than 40,000 distinct CDR3 sequences; the top ten hold about 60%. Source material: blood T cells: a sorted CD56 or NKG2C T cell subset, CD4+ or CD8+ T cells, or bulk PBMC T cells (not recorded which). The receptors stem from a woman between 18 and 69 years old in good health.

The genes are TRBV27 and TRBJ2-3; TCRdb designates TRBD2, a call that cannot be tested without DNA. Looked up from germline, CDR1 is MNHEY and CDR2 is SMNVEV (reference sequence). This CDR3 has 15 residues. The chain's CDR3 is CASSLVAERTDTQYF.

This chain connects TRBV24-1 to TRBJ2-2. CDR1 and CDR2 (germline): KGHDR, SFDVKD. The CDR3 extends over 15 amino acids. This CDR3 reads CATSDFPRNTGELFF.

The V call is TRBV29-1, the J call TRBJ2-6. CDR1 is SQVTM, CDR2 ANQGSEA, per germline. This CDR3 region has 15 residues. CDR3 sequence reads: CSVDGSGSGANVLTF.

This rearrangement joins TRBV12-3 or TRBV12-4 to TRBJ2-7; TCRdb names TRBD1, which stays unverified in the absence of DNA. CDR3 length: 14 residues. CDR3 residues: CASRNRDRDYEQYF.

The chain has TRBV4-1 and TRBJ2-5. Germline V lookup: CDR1 MGHRA, CDR2 YSYEKL. The CDR3 length is 14 residues. CDR3 in amino acids: CASSQDLAEETQYF.

The chain links TRBV4-1 to TRBJ1-1; TCRdb's D call of TRBD1 is untestable without DNA. This CDR3 is 13 amino acids long. Germline CDR1 MGHRA, CDR2 YSYEKL. CDR3 loop: CASSTRQGQDSFF.

This chain connects TRBV27 to TRBJ2-7. The CDR3 covers 11 residues. Germline values: CDR1 MNHEY, CDR2 SMNVEV (reference sequence). CDR3 in amino acids: CASILSYEQYF.

The rearrangement links TRBV5-1 to TRBJ1-3. Germline-derived CDR1 and CDR2 are SGHRS and YFSETQ. This CDR3 is built from 13 residues. The CDR3 sequence is CASSLDQGHTIYF. Combining the CDR3 with reference TRBV5-1 and TRBJ1-3 gives the whole variable domain KAGVTQTPRYLIKTRGQQVTLSCSPISGHRSVSWYQQTPGQGLQFLFEYFSETQRNKGNFPGRFSGRQFSNSRSEMNVSTLELGDSALYLCASSLDQGHTIYFGEGSWLTVV.

The rearrangement uses TRBV5-6 and TRBJ2-5. Germline lookup yields CDR1 SGHDT and CDR2 YYEEEE. The CDR3 spans 13 residues. This chain's CDR3 is CASSFNRRETQYF.

The chain has TRBV7-6 and TRBJ2-2. The germline CDR1 and CDR2 sequences are SGHVS and FNYEAQ. The CDR3 is 16 residues long. The CDR3 protein is CASSLWTEVNTGELFF. Looking up the rest from reference TRBV7-6 and TRBJ2-2 gives the full variable domain: GAGVSQSPRYKVTKRGQDVALRCDPISGHVSLYWYRQALGQGPEFLTYFNYEAQQDKSGLPNDRFSAERPEGSISTLTIQRTEQRDSAMYRCASSLWTEVNTGELFFGEGSRLTVL.

This chain links TRBV14 with TRBJ2-7; TCRdb's assignment of TRBD1 cannot be checked, as there is no DNA. The CDR3 loop spans 14 amino acids. The germline gives CDR1 SGHDN, CDR2 FVKESK. This CDR3 is CASSQRTGAYEQYF.

The genes are TRBV20-1 and TRBJ2-7; TCRdb outputs TRBD2, but without DNA this stays unchecked. Germline CDR1 is DFQATT and CDR2 is SNEGSKA (reference sequence). The CDR3 totals 13 residues. The CDR3 sequence: CSGGTSGLYEQYF.

The chain links TRBV4-2 to TRBJ2-1; TCRdb outputs TRBD2, but without DNA this stays unchecked. Germline CDR1 and CDR2: LGHNA and YNFKEQ. The CDR3 is 18 residues long. The CDR3 region is CASSPTSYSGGVYNEQFF.

J is TRBJ1-5 and V is TRBV7-2. Germline V gene sequence: CDR1 SGHTA, CDR2 FQGNSA. This CDR3 has 13 residues. The CDR3 spells CASSLGANQPQHF.

CDR3 in amino acids: CASSKGSGPRPQHF. The chain joins TRBV21-1 to TRBJ1-5. TRBV21-1 is a pseudogene. The length of the CDR3 is 14 residues.

The rearrangement uses TRBV28 and TRBJ2-7; no DNA is available, so the TRBD1 call from TCRdb remains unchecked. CDR1 and CDR2 from the germline V gene are MDHEN and SYDVKM. CDR3 size: 14 residues. The CDR3 region is CASSWDRASYEQYF.

This rearrangement joins TRBV2 to TRBJ2-7; the D gene TCRdb calls, TRBD2, cannot be checked with no DNA. Per the germline V gene, CDR1 is SNHLY and CDR2 is FYNNEI. This CDR3 contains 16 residues. The CDR3 loop reads CASSDYGTSGRYEQYF.

V gene TRBV20-1 combines with J gene TRBJ2-7; TCRdb's D call, TRBD1, is unchecked because there is no DNA. This CDR3 is 13 amino acids long. CDR1 and CDR2 (germline): DFQATT, SNEGSKA (reference sequence). The CDR3 loop is CSARTGPSYEQYF.

The chain links TRBV27 to TRBJ2-7; the D call of TRBD1 rests on TCRdb alone, since no DNA is present to check it. The CDR3 totals 14 residues. The germline CDR1 and CDR2 sequences are MNHEY and SMNVEV (reference sequence). The CDR3 loop is CASREAGYSYEQYF.

The chain joins TRBV10-3 to TRBJ1-5; the D gene TCRdb calls, TRBD1, cannot be checked with no DNA. Germline CDR1 ENHRY, CDR2 SYGVKD. The CDR3 covers 14 residues. CDR3 residues: CAISADRVGQPQHF.

The CDR3 reads CASSPQGMSNQPQHF. V is TRBV7-8 and J is TRBJ1-5; lacking DNA, the TRBD1 call made by TCRdb goes unchecked. Germline V gene sequence: CDR1 SGHVS, CDR2 FQNEAQ. The CDR3 length is 15 residues.

The gene calls are TRBV6-5 and TRBJ2-7; TCRdb gives TRBD1 as the D gene, but with no DNA this cannot be confirmed. This CDR3 is built from 15 residues. Germline loops: CDR1 MNHEY, CDR2 SVGAGI. CDR3 loop: CASSYGQGGFYEQYF.

V and J are TRBV6-5 and TRBJ2-1; the TRBD2 assignment by TCRdb is unverifiable without DNA. The CDR3 is made up of 17 amino acids. Germline CDR1 and CDR2: MNHEY and SVGAGI. The CDR3 is CASGGLAGTLPYNEQFF.

The chain is built from TRBV6-2 or TRBV6-3 and TRBJ2-2; the D gene TCRdb calls, TRBD1, cannot be checked with no DNA. CDR1 is MNHEY, CDR2 SVGEGT, per germline. This CDR3 region has 13 residues. This CDR3 reads CASGQGNTGELFF.

The chain recombines TRBV7-9 with TRBJ2-1; absent DNA, TCRdb's TRBD2 call cannot be checked. The germline V gene has CDR1 SEHNR and CDR2 FQNEAQ (reference sequence). This CDR3 region has 15 residues. CDR3 sequence reads: CASSNLAVAYNEQFF.

This sequence joins TRBV5-1 and TRBJ2-7; without DNA, the TCRdb call of TRBD1 cannot be checked. The CDR3 runs 15 residues. Germline values: CDR1 SGHRS, CDR2 YFSETQ. The CDR3 protein is CASSDPWQGTHEQYF.

The rearrangement uses TRBV27 and TRBJ2-1. The germline V gene has CDR1 MNHEY and CDR2 SMNVEV (reference sequence). The CDR3 is 14 residues long. CDR3 loop: CASSVTSSYNEQFF.

The chain has TRBV27 and TRBJ2-5; TCRdb selects TRBD2, and the lack of DNA leaves this call unchecked. This CDR3 has 17 residues. The V gene's germline CDR1 is MNHEY and CDR2 SMNVEV (reference sequence). CDR3: CASSRWTSGGAYETQYF.

The chain is built from TRBV3-1 and TRBJ2-5; TCRdb proposes TRBD2, but this gene call is untestable without DNA. The CDR3 contains 17 residues. Germline V CDR1 and CDR2: LGHDT, YNNKEL (reference sequence). CDR3 loop: CASSQGEGGGSQETQYF.

The chain is built from TRBV5-6 and TRBJ1-4. The CDR3 extends over 11 amino acids. The germline CDR1 and CDR2 sequences are SGHDT and YYEEEE. The CDR3 region is CASSLDEKLFF.

The chain uses TRBV7-8 and TRBJ2-3. The CDR3 contains 15 residues. CDR1 SGHVS and CDR2 FQNEAQ come from the germline V gene. The CDR3 spells CASSLSGRSTDTQYF.

This chain joins TRBV27 and TRBJ2-3. Per germline, CDR1 MNHEY and CDR2 SMNVEV (reference sequence). The CDR3 covers 13 residues. This chain's CDR3 is CASSLQVTDTQYF.